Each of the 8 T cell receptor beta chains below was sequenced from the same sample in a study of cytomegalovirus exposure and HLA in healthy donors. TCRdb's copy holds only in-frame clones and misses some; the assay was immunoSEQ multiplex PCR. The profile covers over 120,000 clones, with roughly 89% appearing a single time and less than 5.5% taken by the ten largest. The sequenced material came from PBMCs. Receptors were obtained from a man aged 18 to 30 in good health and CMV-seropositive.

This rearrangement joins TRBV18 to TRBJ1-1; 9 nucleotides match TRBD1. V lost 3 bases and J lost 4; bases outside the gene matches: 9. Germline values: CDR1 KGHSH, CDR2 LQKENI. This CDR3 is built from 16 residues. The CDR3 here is CASSPQGTGSITEAFF. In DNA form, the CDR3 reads TGTGCCAGCTCACCCCAAGGGACAGGGAGTATCACTGAAGCTTTCTTT.

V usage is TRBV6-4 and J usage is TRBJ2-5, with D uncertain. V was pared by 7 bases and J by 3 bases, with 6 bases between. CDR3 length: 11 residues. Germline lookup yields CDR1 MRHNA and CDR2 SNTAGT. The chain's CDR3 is CASKREETQYF. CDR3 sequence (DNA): TGTGCCAGCAAACGCGAAGAGACCCAGTACTTC.

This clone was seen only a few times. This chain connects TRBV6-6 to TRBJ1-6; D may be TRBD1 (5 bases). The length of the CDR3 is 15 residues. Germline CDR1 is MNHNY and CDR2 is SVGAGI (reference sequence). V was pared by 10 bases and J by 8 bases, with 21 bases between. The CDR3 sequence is CATKVQGLGDSPLHF. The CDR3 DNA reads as TGTGCCACCAAAGTGCAGGGACTGGGAGATTCACCCCTCCACTTT.

The CDR3 sequence: CASSLLRGATNTEAFF. CDR3 bases: TGTGCCAGCAGCCTCCTTCGGGGGGCTACCAACACTGAAGCTTTCTTT. The chain is built from TRBV28 and TRBJ1-1; maybe TRBD1 (6 bases). Looked up from germline, CDR1 is MDHEN and CDR2 is SYDVKM. The V end lost 6 bases, the J end lost 2 bases, and 19 bases lay between the germline ends. This CDR3 has 16 residues.

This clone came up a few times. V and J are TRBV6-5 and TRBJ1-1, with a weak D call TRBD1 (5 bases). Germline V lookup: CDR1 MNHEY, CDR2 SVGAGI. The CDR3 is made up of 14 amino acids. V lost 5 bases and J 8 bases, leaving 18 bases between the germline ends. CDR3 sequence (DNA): TGTGCCAGCAGTCCCACTCCAGGGAAGACCGAAGCTTTCTTT. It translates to CASSPTPGKTEAFF.

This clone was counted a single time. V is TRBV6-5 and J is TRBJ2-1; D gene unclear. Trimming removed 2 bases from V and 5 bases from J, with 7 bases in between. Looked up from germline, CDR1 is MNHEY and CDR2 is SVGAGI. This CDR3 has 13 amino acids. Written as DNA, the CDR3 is TGTGCCAGCAGTTACCAGGCCCACAATGAGCAGTTCTTC. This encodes CASSYQAHNEQFF.

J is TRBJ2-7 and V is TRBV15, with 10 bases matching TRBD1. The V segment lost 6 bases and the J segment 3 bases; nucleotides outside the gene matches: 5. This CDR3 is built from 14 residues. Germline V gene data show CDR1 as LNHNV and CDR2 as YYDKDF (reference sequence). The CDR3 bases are TGTGCCACCAGAGAGACAGGGGGCATCTACGAGCAGTACTTC. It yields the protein CATRETGGIYEQYF.

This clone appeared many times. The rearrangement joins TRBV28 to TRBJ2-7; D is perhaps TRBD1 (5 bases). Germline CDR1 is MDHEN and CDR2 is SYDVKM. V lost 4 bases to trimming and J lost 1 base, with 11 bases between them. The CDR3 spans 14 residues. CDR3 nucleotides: TGTGCCAGCAGTTCCTGGACAAATTCCTACGAGCAGTACTTC. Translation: CASSSWTNSYEQYF. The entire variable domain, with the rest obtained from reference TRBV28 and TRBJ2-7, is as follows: DVKVTQSSRYLVKRTGEKVFLECVQDMDHENMFWYRQDPGLGLRLIYFSYDVKMKEKGDIPEGYSVSREKKERFSLILESASTNQTSMYLCASSSWTNSYEQYFGPGTRLTVT.